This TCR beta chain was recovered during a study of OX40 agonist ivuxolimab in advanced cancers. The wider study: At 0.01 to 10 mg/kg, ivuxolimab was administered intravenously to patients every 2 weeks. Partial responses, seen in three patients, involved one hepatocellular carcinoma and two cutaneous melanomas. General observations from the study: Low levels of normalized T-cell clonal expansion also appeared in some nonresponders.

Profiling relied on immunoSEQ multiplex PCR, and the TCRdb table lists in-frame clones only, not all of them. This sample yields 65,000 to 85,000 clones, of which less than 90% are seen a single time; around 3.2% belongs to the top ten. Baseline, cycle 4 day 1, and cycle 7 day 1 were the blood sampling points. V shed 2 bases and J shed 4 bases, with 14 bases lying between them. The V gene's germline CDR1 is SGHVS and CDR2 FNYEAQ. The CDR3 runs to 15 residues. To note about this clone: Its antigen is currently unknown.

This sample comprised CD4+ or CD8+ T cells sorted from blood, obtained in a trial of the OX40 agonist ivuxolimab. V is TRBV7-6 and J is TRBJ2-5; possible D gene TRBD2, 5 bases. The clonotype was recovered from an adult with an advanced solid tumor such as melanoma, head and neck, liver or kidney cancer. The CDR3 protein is CASSLTWMGRETQYF. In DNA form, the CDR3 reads TGTGCCAGCAGCTTAACCTGGATGGGGAGAGAGACCCAGTACTTC.